These 26 T cell receptor beta chains originate from one sample sequenced in a study of cytomegalovirus exposure and HLA in healthy donors. The PCR ran on 60 Vbeta and 13 Jbeta primers. Sequencing was performed with immunoSEQ multiplex PCR; in TCRdb, only in-frame clones are kept and a portion is missing. Seen here are roughly 160,000 clones, roughly 76% observed once, and the top ten hold less than 15%. The sample was PBMCs. The source of these receptors is a woman between 50 and 59 years old in good health and CMV-seronegative.

Written as DNA, the CDR3 is TGTGCCAGCAGCCAAGATCGGGCGGAGGGGGAGACCCAGTACTTC. It is translated as CASSQDRAEGETQYF. The V call is TRBV4-2, the J call TRBJ2-5; D perhaps matches TRBD2 (6 bases). The CDR3 consists of 15 residues. Germline CDR1 and CDR2: LGHNA and YNFKEQ. Deletions cut 0 bases from V and 5 bases from J, with 13 bases between.

The chain is built from TRBV6-5 and TRBJ2-1; 8 nucleotides align to TRBD2. CDR1 is MNHEY and CDR2 is SVGAGI in the germline V gene. Trimming removed 5 bases from V and 5 bases from J; junction bases left unmatched: 8. The CDR3 spans 15 residues. The CDR3 region is CASSPGRGADNEQFF. The CDR3 DNA is TGTGCCAGCAGTCCGGGGCGGGGGGCCGACAATGAGCAGTTCTTC.

The CDR3 sequence is CASSLGQGANQPQHF. The CDR3 coding sequence is TGTGCCAGCAGCCTCGGACAGGGAGCCAATCAGCCCCAGCATTTT. The chain recombines TRBV7-2 with TRBJ1-5, with 8 bases that match TRBD1. The CDR3 runs 15 residues. The V and J ends lost 5 bases and 3 bases, in that order; junction bases with no gene match: 6. CDR1 is SGHTA, CDR2 FQGNSA, per germline.

This rearrangement joins TRBV28 to TRBJ2-1; D is undetermined. This CDR3 contains 12 residues. Germline CDR1 and CDR2: MDHEN and SYDVKM. V was trimmed by 1 base and J by 7 bases, leaving 5 bases between them. This chain's CDR3 is CASSLLTNEQFF. Here the CDR3 DNA reads TGTGCCAGCAGTTTATTGACAAATGAGCAGTTCTTC. The complete variable domain, with remaining parts taken from reference TRBV28 and TRBJ2-1, reads DVKVTQSSRYLVKRTGEKVFLECVQDMDHENMFWYRQDPGLGLRLIYFSYDVKMKEKGDIPEGYSVSREKKERFSLILESASTNQTSMYLCASSLLTNEQFFGPGTRLTVL.

The rearrangement uses TRBV5-4 and TRBJ1-6; weak D call: TRBD1 (6 bases). In germline, CDR1 is SGHNT, CDR2 YYREEE (reference sequence). The V end lost 4 bases, the J end lost 10 bases, and 15 bases lay between the germline ends. CDR3 size: 14 residues. The CDR3 spells CASSGSAGVSPLHF. The CDR3 DNA follows: TGTGCCAGCAGCGGGTCTGCAGGGGTCTCACCCCTCCACTTT.

The V call is TRBV5-5, the J call TRBJ1-1, with a weak D call TRBD1 (6 bases). The ends were cut back, 4 bases at V and 5 bases at J, with 15 bases in the middle. The CDR3 has 14 residues. In germline, CDR1 is SGHKS, CDR2 YYEKEE (reference sequence). In DNA form, the CDR3 reads TGTGCCAGCAGCACCGCAGGGGATTGGACTGAAGCTTTCTTT. Translating gives CASSTAGDWTEAFF.

The sample holds one count of this clone. V usage is TRBV29-1 and J usage is TRBJ2-3, with 7 bases identical to TRBD2. The CDR3 extends over 16 amino acids. V gave up 3 bases and J gave up 1 base; unmatched junction bases: 10. CDR1 is SQVTM and CDR2 is ANQGSEA in the germline V gene. Written as DNA, the CDR3 is TGCAGCGTTGAGGGGTTAAAGCGGGGAGGCACAGATACGCAGTATTTT. Its translation is CSVEGLKRGGTDTQYF.

This sequence joins TRBV4-2 and TRBJ2-3, with 12 nucleotides matching TRBD2. Germline CDR1 LGHNA, CDR2 YNFKEQ. Trimming removed 5 bases from V and 7 bases from J; junction bases left unmatched: 7. The CDR3 consists of 15 residues. The CDR3 DNA is TGTGCCAGCAGCACCCGACTAGCGGGAGAGAATACGCAGTATTTT. It specifies CASSTRLAGENTQYF.

V gene TRBV9 combines with J gene TRBJ2-1; 12 bases are shared with TRBD2. Germline CDR1 and CDR2: SGDLS and YYNGEE. Trimming removed 3 bases from V and 8 bases from J; junction bases left unmatched: 6. The CDR3 totals 15 residues. The CDR3 bases are TGTGCCAGCAGCGCCCCTAGCGGGAGGGTGGATGAGCAGTTCTTC. Its protein is CASSAPSGRVDEQFF.

The V and J genes are TRBV5-4 and TRBJ2-5; TRBD1 is a possible D gene (6 bases). The germline gives CDR1 SGHNT, CDR2 YYREEE (reference sequence). Trimming removed 0 bases at V and 4 bases at J, with 13 bases between. This CDR3 is 15 amino acids long. CDR3: CASSLGGGQGETQYF. DNA for the CDR3: TGTGCCAGCAGCTTGGGTGGGGGACAAGGAGAGACCCAGTACTTC.

The V call is TRBV6-6, the J call TRBJ1-5; a weak D match, TRBD1 (5 bases). Germline values: CDR1 MNHNY, CDR2 SVGAGI (reference sequence). The CDR3 is 16 residues long. The V end lost 0 bases, the J end lost 4 bases, and 13 bases lay between the germline ends. The CDR3 region has the DNA TGTGCCAGCAGTTACTCGCGGGGGGTGGGTAATCAGCCCCAGCATTTT. It codes for CASSYSRGVGNQPQHF.

This rearrangement joins TRBV29-1 to TRBJ2-7, with 10 bases fitting TRBD1. This CDR3 comprises 16 residues. The V segment lost 7 bases and the J segment 3 bases; nucleotides outside the gene matches: 15. In germline, CDR1 is SQVTM, CDR2 ANQGSEA. The CDR3, as DNA: TGCAGCGCATTAACGATAGGACAGGGGGTGGTCTACGAGCAGTACTTC. Its translation is CSALTIGQGVVYEQYF.

This chain links TRBV29-1 with TRBJ2-5; D perhaps matches TRBD2 (6 bases). CDR1 and CDR2 (germline): SQVTM, ANQGSEA. The CDR3 contains 15 residues. V lost 7 bases to trimming and J lost 1 base, with 19 bases between them. This CDR3 is CSGGYSAGIQETQYF. The CDR3 DNA sequence: TGCAGCGGAGGATATTCAGCGGGTATCCAAGAGACCCAGTACTTC.

This chain joins TRBV2 and TRBJ2-1; 9 nucleotides line up with TRBD2. The CDR3 spans 18 residues. Germline CDR1 SNHLY, CDR2 FYNNEI. V trimming: 5 bases; J trimming: 1 base; junction bases outside the gene matches: 12. The CDR3 DNA is TGTGCCAGCAGTTCAGCGGAGAGCGGGAGGAAATCCTACAATGAGCAGTTCTTC. As protein: CASSSAESGRKSYNEQFF.

V usage is TRBV13 and J usage is TRBJ2-7; a weak D match, TRBD2 (7 bases). V was trimmed by 6 bases and J by 4 bases, leaving 19 bases between them. The CDR3 extends over 15 amino acids. Germline CDR1 is PRHDT and CDR2 is FYEKMQ (reference sequence). CDR3 region: CASSFSGGRGYEQYF. The CDR3 DNA reads TGTGCCAGCAGTTTTTCGGGGGGCAGGGGATACGAGCAGTACTTC. Using reference TRBV13 and TRBJ2-7 for the parts outside the CDR3, the full variable domain is AAGVIQSPRHLIKEKRETATLKCYPIPRHDTVYWYQQGPGQDPQFLISFYEKMQSDKGSIPDRFSAQQFSDYHSELNMSSLELGDSALYFCASSFSGGRGYEQYFGPGTRLTVT.

The chain uses TRBV25-1 and TRBJ2-7, with 9 bases aligning to TRBD1. The V segment lost 3 bases and the J segment 5 bases; nucleotides outside the gene matches: 8. There are 15 residues in the CDR3. Germline assignment: CDR1 MGHDK and CDR2 SYGVNS. In DNA form, the CDR3 reads TGTGCCAGCAGTGATGGGACAGGGATCGTCCACGAGCAGTACTTC. Residues: CASSDGTGIVHEQYF.

This sequence joins TRBV6-1 and TRBJ1-2, with no clear D. The CDR3 consists of 13 residues. Trimming took off 4 bases at V and 8 bases at J, with 14 bases between the two ends. The germline gives CDR1 MNHNS, CDR2 SASEGT. This chain's CDR3 is CASSGTSEGGYTF. In nucleotides, the CDR3 is TGTGCCAGCAGTGGTACCTCAGAGGGAGGCTACACCTTC.

This chain connects TRBV7-9 to TRBJ1-4; no reliable D call. Germline CDR1 is SEHNR and CDR2 is FQNEAQ (reference sequence). The V and J ends lost 1 base and 5 bases respectively, with 11 bases between them. This CDR3 contains 15 residues. CDR3 loop: CASSLGRLQNEKLFF. For the CDR3, the DNA is TGTGCCAGCAGCTTAGGGAGGTTACAGAATGAAAAACTGTTTTTT.

The rearrangement uses TRBV27 and TRBJ1-5; D is perhaps TRBD1 (6 bases). CDR3 size: 16 residues. The V end lost 4 bases, the J end lost 4 bases, and 17 bases lay between the germline ends. Germline-derived CDR1 and CDR2 are MNHEY and SMNVEV (reference sequence). DNA of the CDR3: TGTGCCAGCAGTTCCAATACAGGGCTGATAAATCAGCCCCAGCATTTT. The encoded protein is CASSSNTGLINQPQHF.

This chain joins TRBV13 and TRBJ1-3, with 9 bases aligning to TRBD1. The germline gives CDR1 PRHDT, CDR2 FYEKMQ (reference sequence). V lost 2 bases to trimming and J lost 5 bases; unmatched junction nucleotides: 10. The CDR3 has 17 amino acids. The CDR3 sequence is CASSLRVTGGLRNTIYF. CDR3 sequence (DNA): TGTGCCAGCAGCTTAAGAGTTACAGGGGGCTTGAGAAACACCATATATTTT. The full variable domain, rest sourced from reference TRBV13 and TRBJ1-3, is AAGVIQSPRHLIKEKRETATLKCYPIPRHDTVYWYQQGPGQDPQFLISFYEKMQSDKGSIPDRFSAQQFSDYHSELNMSSLELGDSALYFCASSLRVTGGLRNTIYFGEGSWLTVV.

The chain employs TRBV19 and TRBJ2-2; 7 bases match TRBD1. V lost 0 bases to trimming and J lost 6 bases; unmatched junction nucleotides: 1. CDR1 is LNHDA, CDR2 SQIVND, per germline (reference sequence). This CDR3 has 14 amino acids. As DNA, the CDR3 is TGTGCCAGTAGTATAGAAACAGGGGCCGGGGAGCTGTTTTTT. Translating gives CASSIETGAGELFF.

The V call is TRBV7-9, the J call TRBJ2-5; 9 bases line up with TRBD1. CDR1 is SEHNR and CDR2 is FQNEAQ in the germline V gene (reference sequence). Trimming removed 3 bases from V and 6 bases from J; junction bases left unmatched: 8. There are 15 residues in the CDR3. CDR3 amino acids: CASSFPGTGIKTQYF. In DNA, the CDR3 is TGTGCCAGCAGCTTTCCCGGGACAGGGATAAAGACCCAGTACTTC. The full variable domain, its missing parts supplied by reference TRBV7-9 and TRBJ2-5, is DTGVSQNPRHKITKRGQNVTFRCDPISEHNRLYWYRQTLGQGPEFLTYFQNEAQLEKSRLLSDRFSAERPKGSFSTLEIQRTEQGDSAMYLCASSFPGTGIKTQYFGPGTRLLVL.

This chain links TRBV5-1 with TRBJ1-5; TRBD1 aligns across 9 bases. The trim removed 2 bases at V and 4 bases at J, leaving 4 bases unmatched. This CDR3 is built from 15 residues. Per the germline V gene, CDR1 is SGHRS and CDR2 is YFSETQ. The CDR3 sequence: CASSLGTGTNQPQHF. The CDR3 nucleotides are TGCGCCAGCAGCTTAGGGACAGGGACGAATCAGCCCCAGCATTTT.

The chain links TRBV15 to TRBJ1-4; D unresolved. Trimming cost V 8 bases and J 7 bases, with 14 bases left between them. CDR3 length equals 13 residues. CDR1 is LNHNV, CDR2 YYDKDF, per germline (reference sequence). This chain's CDR3 is CATARALGEKLFF. In DNA form, the CDR3 reads TGTGCCACCGCGAGGGCCCTGGGTGAAAAACTGTTTTTT.

This clone was recorded a few times. V and J are TRBV19 and TRBJ2-5; D is perhaps TRBD2 (6 bases). V was clipped by 1 base and J by 4 bases, with 13 bases between them. CDR1 is LNHDA and CDR2 is SQIVND in the germline V gene (reference sequence). The CDR3 has 15 residues. The DNA of the CDR3 is TGTGCCAGTAGTATAGGCCCACGGGGGTCAGAGACCCAGTACTTC. This codes for CASSIGPRGSETQYF.

The chain joins TRBV28 to TRBJ1-2; D gene ambiguous. The CDR3 extends over 14 amino acids. V was shortened by 7 bases and J by 5 bases, with 17 bases between the two germline ends. Germline CDR1 is MDHEN and CDR2 is SYDVKM. CDR3 DNA: TGTGCCAGCACCTGGGGAGGGAAGGCATATGGCTACACCTTC. It encodes CASTWGGKAYGYTF.